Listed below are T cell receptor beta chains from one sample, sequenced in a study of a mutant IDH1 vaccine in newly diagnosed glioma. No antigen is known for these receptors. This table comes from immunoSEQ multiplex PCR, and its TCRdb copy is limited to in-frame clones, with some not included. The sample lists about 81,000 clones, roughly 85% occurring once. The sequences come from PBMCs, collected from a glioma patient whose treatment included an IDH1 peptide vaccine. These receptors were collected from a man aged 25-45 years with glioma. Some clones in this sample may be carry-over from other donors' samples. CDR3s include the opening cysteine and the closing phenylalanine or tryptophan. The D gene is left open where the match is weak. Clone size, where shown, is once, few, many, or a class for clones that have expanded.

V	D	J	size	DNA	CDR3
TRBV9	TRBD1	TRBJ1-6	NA	TGTGCCAGCAGCGTACACGACAGGGGCTTTGCACCCCTCCACTTT	CASSVHDRGFAPLHF
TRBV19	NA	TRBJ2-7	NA	TGTGCCAGTAGTATGGCAGGGTCGATCGAGCAGTACTTC	CASSMAGSIEQYF
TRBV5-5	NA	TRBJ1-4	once	TGTGCCAGCAGCTCCCGGGGGACTAATGAAAAACTGTTTTTT	CASSSRGTNEKLFF
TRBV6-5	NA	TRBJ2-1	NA	TGTGCCAGCAGACGGGACAATGAGCAGTTCTTC	CASRRDNEQFF
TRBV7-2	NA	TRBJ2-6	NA	TGTGCCAGCAGCTTAGTAGACAGGGAGGCCGGGGCCAACGTCCTGACTTTC	CASSLVDREAGANVLTF
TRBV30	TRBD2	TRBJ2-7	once	TGTGCCTGGAGCGGCCCGCGGGAGGGCCCCTACGAGCAGTACTTC	CAWSGPREGPYEQYF
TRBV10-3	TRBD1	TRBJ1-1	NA	TGTGCCATCAGTGATTGGGGGGACAGGGGGCGGACTGAAGCTTTCTTT	CAISDWGDRGRTEAFF
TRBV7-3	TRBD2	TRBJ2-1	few	TGTGCCAGCAGCTTGGGACTACCAGGCCTCTATGAGCAGTTCTTC	CASSLGLPGLYEQFF
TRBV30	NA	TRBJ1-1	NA	TGTGCCTGGAGGAAGGGGGGGAGGAACACTGAAGCTTTCTTT	CAWRKGGRNTEAFF
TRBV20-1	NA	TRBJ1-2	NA	TGCAGTGCTAGGAGCGGTGGCTACACCTTC	CSARSGGYTF
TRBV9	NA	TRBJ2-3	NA	TGTGCCAGCAGCGTAGCCTCCGGGGGTATCACAGATACGCAGTATTTT	CASSVASGGITDTQYF
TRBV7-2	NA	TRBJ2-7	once	TGTGCCAGCAGTCGAGGGGACGAGCAGTACTTC	CASSRGDEQYF
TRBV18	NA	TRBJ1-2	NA	TGTGCCAGCTCACCACGGCCTCCCACCGGGACGGATCCTCTCTATGGCTACACCTTC	CASSPRPPTGTDPLYGYTF
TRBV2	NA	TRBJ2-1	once	TGTGCCAGCAGTGAATTGAGGGCCGTATCCGGGCAGTTCTTC	CASSELRAVSGQFF
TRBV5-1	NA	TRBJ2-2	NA	TGCGCCAGCAGCTTGGAGTACACCGGGGAGCTGTTTTTT	CASSLEYTGELFF
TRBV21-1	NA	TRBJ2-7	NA	TGTGCCAGCAGCAAAGGCGGATCCGAGCAGTACTTC	CASSKGGSEQYF
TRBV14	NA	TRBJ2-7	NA	TGTGCCAGCAGCTCCTCCGGGCTCGGCCTCTACGAGCAGTACTTC	CASSSSGLGLYEQYF
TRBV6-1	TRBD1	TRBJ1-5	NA	TGTGCCAGCTCCGACAGGGTAAGCCAGCCCCAGCATTTT	CASSDRVSQPQHF
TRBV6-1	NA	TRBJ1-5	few	TGTGCCAGCAGTGAAACCGACTCCCGAGGGCGAAAACGATACAATCAGCCCCAGCATTTT	CASSETDSRGRKRYNQPQHF
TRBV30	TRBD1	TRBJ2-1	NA	TGTGCCTGGGGGGACAGGGGTCCGGAGTTCTTC	CAWGDRGPEFF
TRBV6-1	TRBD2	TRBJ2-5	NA	TGTGCCAGCAGTGAATTCCAGCGGGATGGGGAGACCCAGTACTTC	CASSEFQRDGETQYF
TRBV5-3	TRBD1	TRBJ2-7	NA	TGTGCCAGAAGCTTGGCCGGACAGGGGAAACGCTACGAGCAGTACTTC	CARSLAGQGKRYEQYF
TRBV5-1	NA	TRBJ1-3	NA	TGCGCCAGCAGCCCGGGGATGTTTGGAAACACCATATATTTT	CASSPGMFGNTIYF
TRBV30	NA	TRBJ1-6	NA	TGTGCCTGGAGTGTACCGGAGAGGGTCGGTTCACCCCTCCACTTT	CAWSVPERVGSPLHF
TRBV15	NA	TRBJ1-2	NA	TGTGCCACCAGCAGAGATACTAGGAACTATGGCTACACCTTC	CATSRDTRNYGYTF
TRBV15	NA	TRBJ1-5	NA	TGTGCCACCAGCCTTACCACCCATCAGCCCCAGCATTTT	CATSLTTHQPQHF
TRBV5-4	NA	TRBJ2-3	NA	TGTGCCAGCAGCTTGAGGGACACCTCAGATACGCAGTATTTT	CASSLRDTSDTQYF
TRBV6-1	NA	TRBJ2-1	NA	TGTGCCAGCAGTGAAATGGGCCGGGAGAATGAGCAGTTCTTC	CASSEMGRENEQFF
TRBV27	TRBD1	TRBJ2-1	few	TGTGCCAGCAGAGGTTTTAAGGACAGGGCAAAGAATGAGCAGTTCTTC	CASRGFKDRAKNEQFF
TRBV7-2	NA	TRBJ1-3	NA	TGTGCCAGCAGCTTAGGGGGATCCGGAAACACCATATATTTT	CASSLGGSGNTIYF
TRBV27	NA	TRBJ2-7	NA	TGTGCCAGCAGTCCAGGAGGCTACGAGCAGTACTTC	CASSPGGYEQYF
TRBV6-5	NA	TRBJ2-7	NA	TGTGCCAGCAGGGTTAGTGAGGGGGGGCCCTACGAGCAGTACTTC	CASRVSEGGPYEQYF
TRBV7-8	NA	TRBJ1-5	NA	TGTGCCAGCAGCTTAAGGGGACAGCCCCAGCATTTT	CASSLRGQPQHF
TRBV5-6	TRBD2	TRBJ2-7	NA	TGTGCCAGCACCCGGGGCCTAGCGGGGGACTACGAGCAGTACTTC	CASTRGLAGDYEQYF
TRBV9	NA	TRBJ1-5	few	TGTGCCAGCAGCGTACAGGGCAATCAGCCCCAGCATTTT	CASSVQGNQPQHF
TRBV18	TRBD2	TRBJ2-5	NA	TGTGCCAGCTCACCACGGACTAGCGGGAGTACCCAAGAGACCCAGTACTTC	CASSPRTSGSTQETQYF